This T cell receptor beta chain came from a study of cytomegalovirus exposure and HLA in healthy donors. Germline V lookup: CDR1 MNHNS, CDR2 SASEGT. V was trimmed by 2 bases and J by 6 bases, leaving 10 bases between them. The CDR3 totals 13 residues. This clone was detected only a few times. The antigen remains unidentified. The PCR made use of 60 Vbeta and 13 Jbeta primers. TCRdb's table, derived via immunoSEQ multiplex PCR, lists solely in-frame clones and lacks some. The table includes 120,000 to 150,000 clones, around three quarters detected once. Study observations and caveats: Within the data, a cluster of highly shared sequence variants was likely a sequencing artifact. Most of the TCR beta V segments (in an earlier analysis) were productive either about 87% or about 30% of the time. In vitro assays verified that a few CMV-associated chains recognized CMV antigens specifically. The authors later linked a missense DCLRE1C variant to TCR beta V- and J-gene trimming.

Sequenced input: PBMCs. The gene calls are TRBV6-1 and TRBJ1-2, with no clear D. This clonotype originated in a young man in good health and CMV-seronegative. CDR3 loop: CASSERRFHGYTF. CDR3 DNA: TGTGCCAGCAGTGAAAGGAGATTTCATGGCTACACCTTC.